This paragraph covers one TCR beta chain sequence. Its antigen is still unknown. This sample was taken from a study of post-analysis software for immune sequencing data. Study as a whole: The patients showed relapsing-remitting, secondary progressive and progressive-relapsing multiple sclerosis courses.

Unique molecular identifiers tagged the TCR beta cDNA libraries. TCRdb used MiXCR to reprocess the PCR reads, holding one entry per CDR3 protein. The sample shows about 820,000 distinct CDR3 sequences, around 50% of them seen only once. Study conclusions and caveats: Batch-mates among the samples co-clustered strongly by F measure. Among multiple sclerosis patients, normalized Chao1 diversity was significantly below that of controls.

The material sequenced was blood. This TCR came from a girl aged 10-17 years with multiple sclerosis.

The CDR3 DNA reads TGTGCCAGCAGTTACTCGACGTACAGAAAGAACACTGAAGCTTTCTTT. It is translated as CASSYSTYRKNTEAFF. The chain carries TRBV6-5 and TRBJ1-1; no reliable D call. The CDR3 is made up of 16 amino acids. Germline CDR1 is MNHEY and CDR2 is SVGAGI. V was clipped by 0 bases and J by 1 base, with 12 bases between them.